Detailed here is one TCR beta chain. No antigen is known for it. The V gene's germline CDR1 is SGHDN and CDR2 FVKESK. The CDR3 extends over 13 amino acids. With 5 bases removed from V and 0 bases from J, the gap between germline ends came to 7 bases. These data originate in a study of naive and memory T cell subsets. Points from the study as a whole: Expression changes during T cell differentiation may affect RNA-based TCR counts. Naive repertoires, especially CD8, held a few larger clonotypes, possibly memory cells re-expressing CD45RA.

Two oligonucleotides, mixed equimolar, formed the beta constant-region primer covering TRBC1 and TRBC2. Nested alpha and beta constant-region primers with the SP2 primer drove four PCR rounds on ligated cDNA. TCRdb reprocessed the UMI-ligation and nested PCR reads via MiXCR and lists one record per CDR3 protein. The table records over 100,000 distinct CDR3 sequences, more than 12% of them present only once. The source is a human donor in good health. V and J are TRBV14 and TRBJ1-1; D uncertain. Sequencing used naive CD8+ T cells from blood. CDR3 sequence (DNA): TGTGCCAGCAGCTCTTACATGAACACTGAAGCTTTCTTT. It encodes CASSSYMNTEAFF. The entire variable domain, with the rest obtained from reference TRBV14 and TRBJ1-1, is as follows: EAGVTQFPSHSVIEKGQTVTLRCDPISGHDNLYWYRRVMGKEIKFLLHFVKESKQDESGMPNNRFLAERTGGTYSTLKVQPAELEDSGVYFCASSSYMNTEAFFGQGTRLTVV.